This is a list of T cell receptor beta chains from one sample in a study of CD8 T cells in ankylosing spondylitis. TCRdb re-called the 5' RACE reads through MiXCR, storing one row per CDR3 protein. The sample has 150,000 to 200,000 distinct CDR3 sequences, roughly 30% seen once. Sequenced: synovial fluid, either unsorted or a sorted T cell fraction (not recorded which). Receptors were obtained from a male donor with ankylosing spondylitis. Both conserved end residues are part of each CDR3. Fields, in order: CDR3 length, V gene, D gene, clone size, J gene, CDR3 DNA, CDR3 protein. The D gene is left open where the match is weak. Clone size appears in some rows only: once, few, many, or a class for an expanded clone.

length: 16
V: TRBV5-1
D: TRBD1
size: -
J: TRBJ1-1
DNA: TGCGCCAGCAGCTTACCCGCCGGGACAGGGAACACTGAAGCTTTCTTT
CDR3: CASSLPAGTGNTEAFF

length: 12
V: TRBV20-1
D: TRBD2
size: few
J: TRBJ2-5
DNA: TGCAGTGCTGTAATCGGGGGGGAGACCCAGTACTTC
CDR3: CSAVIGGETQYF

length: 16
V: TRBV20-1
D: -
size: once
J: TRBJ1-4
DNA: TGCAGTGCTAGAGGAGGGAGAGGGGCAACTAATGAAAAACTGTTTTTT
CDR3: CSARGGRGATNEKLFF

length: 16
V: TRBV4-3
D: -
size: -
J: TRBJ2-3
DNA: TGCGCCAGCAGCCAATATAACGCTCTGGACACAGATACGCAGTATTTT
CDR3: CASSQYNALDTDTQYF

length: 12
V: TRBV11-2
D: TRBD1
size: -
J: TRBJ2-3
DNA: TGTGCCAGCAGCAGGACAGGGGCTACGCAGTATTTT
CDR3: CASSRTGATQYF

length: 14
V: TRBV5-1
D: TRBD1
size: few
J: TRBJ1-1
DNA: TGCGCCAGCGGGCAGGGGGCGTACGGCACTGAAGCTTTCTTT
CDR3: CASGQGAYGTEAFF

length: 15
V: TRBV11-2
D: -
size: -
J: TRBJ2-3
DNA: TGTGCCAGCAGCCCCAGAGGGGGGGTGACAGATACGCAGTATTTT
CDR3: CASSPRGGVTDTQYF

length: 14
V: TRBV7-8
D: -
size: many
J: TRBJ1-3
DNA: TGTGCCAGCACTCCACAGGGTGTTGGAAACACCATATATTTT
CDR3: CASTPQGVGNTIYF

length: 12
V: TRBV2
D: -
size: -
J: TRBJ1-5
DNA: TGTGCCAGCGACGGAGGGAGTCAGCCCCAGCATTTT
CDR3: CASDGGSQPQHF

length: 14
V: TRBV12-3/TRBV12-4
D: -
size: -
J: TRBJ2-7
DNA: TGTGCCAGCAGTTTAAGGGGACTTAGCTACGAGCAGTACTTC
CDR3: CASSLRGLSYEQYF

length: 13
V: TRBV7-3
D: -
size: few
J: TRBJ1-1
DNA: TGTGCCAGGCGGGGGCCCGTGAACACTGAAGCTTTCTTT
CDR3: CARRGPVNTEAFF

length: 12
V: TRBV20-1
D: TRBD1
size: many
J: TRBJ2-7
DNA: TGCAGTGTAGCACAGGGGGGCGACGAGCAGTACTTC
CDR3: CSVAQGGDEQYF

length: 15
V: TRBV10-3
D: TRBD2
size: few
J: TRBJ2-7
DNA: TGTGCCATCAGTGCCGGACTAGCGGGAATTGACGAGCAGTACTTC
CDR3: CAISAGLAGIDEQYF

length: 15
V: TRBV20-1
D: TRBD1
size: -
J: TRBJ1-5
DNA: TGCAGTGCTAGAGACCCGACAGGGGTAAATCAGCCCCAGCATTTT
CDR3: CSARDPTGVNQPQHF

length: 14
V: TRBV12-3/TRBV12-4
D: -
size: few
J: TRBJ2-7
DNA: TGTGCCAGCAGTCGATTCAAGGGGGGGTACGAGCAGTACTTC
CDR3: CASSRFKGGYEQYF

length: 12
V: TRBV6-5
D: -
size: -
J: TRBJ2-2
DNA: TGTGCCAGCAGCGCGAACACCGGGGAGCTGTTTTTT
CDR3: CASSANTGELFF

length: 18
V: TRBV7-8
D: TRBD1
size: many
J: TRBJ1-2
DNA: TGTGCCAGCATCCCCCCCGGGACAGGGGCCTCCGCCCTGAGTGGCTACACCTTC
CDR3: CASIPPGTGASALSGYTF

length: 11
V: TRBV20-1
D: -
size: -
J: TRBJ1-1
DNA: TGCAGTGCCCAAGGGGGAATTGAAGCTTTCTTT
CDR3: CSAQGGIEAFF

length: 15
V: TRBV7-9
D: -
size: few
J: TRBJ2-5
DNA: TGTGCCAGCAGCTTAGCCTCGACAGCCTCCGAGACCCAGTACTTC
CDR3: CASSLASTASETQYF

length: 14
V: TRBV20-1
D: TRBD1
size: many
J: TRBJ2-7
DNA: TGCAGTGCCCAAAAACAGGGGGAACTCTACGAGCAGTACTTC
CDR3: CSAQKQGELYEQYF

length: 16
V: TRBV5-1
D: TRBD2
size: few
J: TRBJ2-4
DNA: TGCGCCAGCAGCGGGGGACTAGCGGGAGTTGAAAACATTCAGTACTTC
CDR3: CASSGGLAGVENIQYF

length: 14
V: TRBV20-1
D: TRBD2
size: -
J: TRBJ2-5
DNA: TGCAGTGCCCTACTGGTCTGGGAGGGGGAGACCCAGTACTTC
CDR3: CSALLVWEGETQYF

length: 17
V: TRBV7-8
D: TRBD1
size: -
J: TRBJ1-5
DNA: TGTGCCAGCAGCTTCGCCCTTCGACAGGGTGAGCCCCAGCCCCAGCATTTT
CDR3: CASSFALRQGEPQPQHF

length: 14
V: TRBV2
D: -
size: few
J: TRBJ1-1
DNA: TGTGCCAGCAAGAGAGGCCCAGGGGACACTGAAGCTTTCTTT
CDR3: CASKRGPGDTEAFF

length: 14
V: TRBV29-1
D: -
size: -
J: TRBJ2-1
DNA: TGCAGCGTTGCCCAGGGGTCTTTTTACAATGAGCAGTTCTTC
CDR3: CSVAQGSFYNEQFF

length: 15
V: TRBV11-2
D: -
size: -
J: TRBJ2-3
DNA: TGTGCCAGCAGCTTTTGGGGTGAAGGCACAGATACGCAGTATTTT
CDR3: CASSFWGEGTDTQYF

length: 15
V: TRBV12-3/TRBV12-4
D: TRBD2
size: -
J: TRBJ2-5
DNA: TGTGCCAGCTCTTATAGCGGGGGGGCCCTAGAGACCCAGTACTTC
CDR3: CASSYSGGALETQYF

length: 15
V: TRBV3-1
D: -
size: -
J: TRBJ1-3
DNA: TGTGCCAGCAGCCGAGCGGGACAATCTGGAAACACCATATATTTT
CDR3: CASSRAGQSGNTIYF

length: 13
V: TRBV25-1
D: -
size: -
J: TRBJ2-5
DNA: TGTGCCAGCAGTGAATATCGGGAGGAGACCCAGTACTTC
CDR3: CASSEYREETQYF

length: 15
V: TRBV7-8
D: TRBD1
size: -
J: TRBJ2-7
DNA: TGTGCCAGCAGCTTCGGGGACAGTCTTAGAAACGAGCAGTACTTC
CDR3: CASSFGDSLRNEQYF

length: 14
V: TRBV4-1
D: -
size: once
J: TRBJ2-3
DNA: TGCGCCAGCAGCCAAGCAAGGGTAGCAGATACGCAGTATTTT
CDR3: CASSQARVADTQYF

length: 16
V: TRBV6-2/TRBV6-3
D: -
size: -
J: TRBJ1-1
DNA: TGTGCCAGCAGTTACGATATCAGGGGCTTTTACACTGAAGCTTTCTTT
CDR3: CASSYDIRGFYTEAFF

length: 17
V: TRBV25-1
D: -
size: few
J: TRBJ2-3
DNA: TGTGCCAGCAGTGGACGACAGGGAAGGGAGGGCACAGATACGCAGTATTTT
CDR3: CASSGRQGREGTDTQYF

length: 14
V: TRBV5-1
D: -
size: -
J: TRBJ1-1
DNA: TGCGCCAGCAGCTTGGCCAGGCAGAACACTGAAGCTTTCTTT
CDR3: CASSLARQNTEAFF

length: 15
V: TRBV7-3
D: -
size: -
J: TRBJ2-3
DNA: TGTGCCAGCAGCCCACACCCGGCGGAGGGTGGTACGCAGTATTTT
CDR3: CASSPHPAEGGTQYF

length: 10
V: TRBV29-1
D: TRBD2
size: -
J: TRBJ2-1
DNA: TGCAGCGTTAGGGCGGGAGTGGAGTTCTTC
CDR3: CSVRAGVEFF

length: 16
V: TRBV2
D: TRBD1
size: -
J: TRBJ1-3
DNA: TGTGCCAGCAGTGAAGACGGGACAGGGGCTGGAAACACCATATATTTT
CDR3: CASSEDGTGAGNTIYF

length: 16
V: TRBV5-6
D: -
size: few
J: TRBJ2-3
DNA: TGTGCCAGCAGTACAGGTGGTATGGAATACACAGATACGCAGTATTTT
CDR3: CASSTGGMEYTDTQYF

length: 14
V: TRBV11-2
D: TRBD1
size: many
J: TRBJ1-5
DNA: TGTGCCAGCAGCTTCCAGGGGGCGAATCAGCCCCAGCATTTT
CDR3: CASSFQGANQPQHF

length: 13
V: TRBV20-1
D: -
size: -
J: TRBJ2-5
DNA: TGCAGTGCTAATCTCGATGGGCGGGAGACCCAGTACTTC
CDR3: CSANLDGRETQYF

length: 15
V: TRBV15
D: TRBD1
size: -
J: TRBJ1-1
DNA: TGTGCCACCAGCAAAGGACAGGGGTCCGCCACTGAAGCTTTCTTT
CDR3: CATSKGQGSATEAFF

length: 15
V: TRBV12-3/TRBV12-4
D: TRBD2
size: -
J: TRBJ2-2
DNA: TGTGCCAGCAGTACTAGCGGGAGGGCCTCGGGGGAGCTGTTTTTT
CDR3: CASSTSGRASGELFF

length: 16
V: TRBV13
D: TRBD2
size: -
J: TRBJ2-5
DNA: TGTGCCAGCAGCTTTGGCGGGAGGTTGGCCCAAGAGACCCAGTACTTC
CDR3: CASSFGGRLAQETQYF

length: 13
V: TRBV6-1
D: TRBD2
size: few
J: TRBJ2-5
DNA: TGTGCCACCCAGGGCGGGGGTGTGGAGACCCAGTACTTC
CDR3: CATQGGGVETQYF

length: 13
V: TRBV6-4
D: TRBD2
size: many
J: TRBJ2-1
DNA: TGTGCCAGCAGTGGGGTAACTAGCGGTGAGCAGTTCTTC
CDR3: CASSGVTSGEQFF

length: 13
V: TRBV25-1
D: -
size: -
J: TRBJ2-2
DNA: TGTGCCAGCAGTGAATACGACAGCGGGGAGCTGTTTTTT
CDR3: CASSEYDSGELFF

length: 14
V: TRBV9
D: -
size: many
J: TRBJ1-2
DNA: TGTGCCAGCAGCTACGACAGCGCTAACTATGGCTACACCTTC
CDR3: CASSYDSANYGYTF

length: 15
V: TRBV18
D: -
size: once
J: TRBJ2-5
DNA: TGTGCCAGCTCACCGGCAGTAGGGGCGGGGGAGACCCAGTACTTC
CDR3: CASSPAVGAGETQYF

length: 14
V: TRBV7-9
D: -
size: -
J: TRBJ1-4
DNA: TGTGCCAGCAGCTTTCAGACAACTAATGAAAAACTGTTTTTT
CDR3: CASSFQTTNEKLFF

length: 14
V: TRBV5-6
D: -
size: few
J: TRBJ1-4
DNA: TGTGCCAGCAGCTTGTTAGCAACTAATGAAAAACTGTTTTTT
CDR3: CASSLLATNEKLFF

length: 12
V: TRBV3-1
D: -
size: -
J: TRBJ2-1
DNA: TGTGCCAGCAGCCAAGTCGACGGAGAGCAGTTCTTC
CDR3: CASSQVDGEQFF

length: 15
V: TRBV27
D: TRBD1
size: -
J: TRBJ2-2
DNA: TGTGCCAGCAGTTTATCGGGACAGGGTACCGGGGAGCTGTTTTTT
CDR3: CASSLSGQGTGELFF

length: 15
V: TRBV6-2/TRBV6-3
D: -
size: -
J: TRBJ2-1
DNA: TGTGCCAGCAGTTTCCGACAGAATACTTACAATGAGCAGTTCTTC
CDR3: CASSFRQNTYNEQFF

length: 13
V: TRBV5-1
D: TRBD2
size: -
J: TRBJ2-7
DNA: TGCGCCAGCAGAGCGGGAGAGGGGTACGAGCAGTACTTC
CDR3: CASRAGEGYEQYF

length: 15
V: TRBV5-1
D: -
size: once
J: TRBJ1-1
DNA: TGCGCCAGCAGCTATTCAGGGGACGTGGGCACTGAAGCTTTCTTT
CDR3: CASSYSGDVGTEAFF

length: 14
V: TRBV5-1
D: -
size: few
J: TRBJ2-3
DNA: TGCGCCAGCAGCCCCGGGGGGCCCCCAGATACGCAGTATTTT
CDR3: CASSPGGPPDTQYF

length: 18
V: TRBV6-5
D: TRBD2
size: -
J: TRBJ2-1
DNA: TGTGCCAGCAGTTACTCGGCGGGAGTGTCCCCTACGGGCAATGAGCAGTTCTTC
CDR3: CASSYSAGVSPTGNEQFF

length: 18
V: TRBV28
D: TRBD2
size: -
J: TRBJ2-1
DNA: TGTGCCAGCAGTTCGGCAGGGAAGGGACTAGCGGGAGGAAATGAGCAGTTCTTC
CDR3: CASSSAGKGLAGGNEQFF

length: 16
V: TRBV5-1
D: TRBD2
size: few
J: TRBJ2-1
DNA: TGCGCCAGCAGCTTGGCGGGGGGGAAAGTTGACAATGAGCAGTTCTTC
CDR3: CASSLAGGKVDNEQFF

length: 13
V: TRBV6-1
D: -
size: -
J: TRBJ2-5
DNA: TGTGCCAGCACTCCACGAGCAGAAGAGACCCAGTACTTC
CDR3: CASTPRAEETQYF